What follows are 13 T cell receptor beta chains derived from one specimen sequenced in a study of identical twins. One entry per CDR3 protein, called by TCRdb with MiXCR from the 5' RACE reads. The table lists 1.5 million to 2 million distinct CDR3 sequences, less than 35% of them singletons, with more than 0.25% in the top ten. Sequencing used cord blood. The receptors originated from a newborn girl in good health.

This clonotype was seen a handful of times. The DNA for the CDR3 is TGCAGTGCTAGAGTTTTGACTAGCGGCAAAAACATTCAGTACTTC. This sequence encodes CSARVLTSGKNIQYF. The chain couples TRBV20-1 to TRBJ2-4, with 9 bases fitting TRBD2. Germline CDR1 DFQATT, CDR2 SNEGSKA (reference sequence). V was pared by 1 base and J by 3 bases, with 4 bases of the junction left unmatched. This CDR3 is 15 amino acids long.

The chain carries TRBV6-4 and TRBJ2-1; TRBD2 might be the D (5 bases). The better agreement between TRBJ2-7 and the DNA end casts doubt on the J call. From germline, CDR1 is MRHNA and CDR2 SNTAGT. This CDR3 has 15 amino acids. The CDR3 sequence: CASSDIASSYNEQYF. The CDR3 DNA follows: TGTGCCAGCAGTGATATTGCTAGCTCCTACAATGAGCAGTACTTC.

In this sample, this clonotype turned up many times. V and J are TRBV25-1 and TRBJ2-7; D is perhaps TRBD1 (6 bases). This CDR3 has 16 amino acids. Germline loops: CDR1 MGHDK, CDR2 SYGVNS. V was shortened by 3 bases and J by 1 base, with 16 bases between the two germline ends. CDR3 in DNA: TGTGCCAGCAGTGATTCCTCCGGACAGCCTTCCTACGAGCAGTACTTC. This codes for CASSDSSGQPSYEQYF.

The rearrangement uses TRBV6-5 and TRBJ1-1; 8 positions match TRBD1. Germline V gene sequence: CDR1 MNHEY, CDR2 SVGAGI. V shed 2 bases, J shed 4 bases, and the junction held 9 bases outside the gene matches. The CDR3 length is 16 residues. The CDR3 here is CASSYPDRGRGTEAFF. CDR3 bases: TGTGCCAGCAGTTACCCCGACAGGGGAAGGGGCACTGAAGCTTTCTTT.

The rearrangement uses TRBV6-6 and TRBJ2-6; the D is unclear. The CDR3 has 17 residues. Germline V CDR1 and CDR2: MNHNY, SVGAGI (reference sequence). Trimming stripped 0 bases from V and 2 bases from J, with 11 bases between. CDR3 residues: CASSYSNQSPGANVLTF. CDR3 nucleotide sequence: TGTGCCAGCAGTTACTCGAATCAGTCCCCTGGGGCCAACGTCCTGACTTTC.

The CDR3 is CASSHGGTGVSPLHF. CDR3 bases: TGTGCCAGCAGCCACGGGGGGACAGGGGTTTCACCCCTCCACTTT. The chain carries TRBV25-1 and TRBJ1-6, with 10 bases lining up with TRBD1. This CDR3 has 15 residues. CDR1 and CDR2 from the germline V gene are MGHDK and SYGVNS. The trim removed 6 bases at V and 9 bases at J, leaving 8 bases unmatched.

This clonotype was observed a handful of times. This chain connects TRBV24-1 to TRBJ2-1; D call uncertain. Germline V CDR1 and CDR2: KGHDR, SFDVKD. The V end lost 10 bases, the J end lost 4 bases, and 10 bases lay between the germline ends. The CDR3 is 12 residues long. CDR3 nucleotides: TGTGCCACGACTGGGCCTTACAATGAGCAGTTCTTC. Protein product: CATTGPYNEQFF.

This clonotype turned up a few times. Written as DNA, the CDR3 is TGTGCCACCAGTGAGGCCACCGGGACTAGTCCAGATACGCAGTATTTT. Its protein is CATSEATGTSPDTQYF. This sequence joins TRBV24-1 and TRBJ2-3; TRBD2 aligns across 8 bases. Germline V gene lookup returns CDR1 KGHDR and CDR2 SFDVKD. CDR3 length: 16 amino acids. V lost 4 bases, J lost 4 bases, and 9 bases stayed unmatched.

This clonotype was counted many times. V usage is TRBV29-1 and J usage is TRBJ2-4, with 7 positions matching TRBD1. V was pared by 4 bases and J by 8 bases, with 11 bases of the junction left unmatched. This CDR3 region has 14 residues. The germline CDR1 and CDR2 sequences are SQVTM and ANQGSEA. The CDR3 DNA follows: TGCAGCGTTGGGGGCAGGGGGAAGAATGACATTCAGTACTTC. Protein sequence: CSVGGRGKNDIQYF.

The V gene is TRBV6-1, the J gene TRBJ2-1, with TRBD2 matching over 11 bases. The J call may be wrong; the DNA end is better matched by TRBJ2-7. The CDR3 contains 17 residues. The germline gives CDR1 MNHNS, CDR2 SASEGT. CDR3: CASSKSLLAGAYNEQYF. The DNA for the CDR3 is TGTGCCAGCAGTAAAAGCTTACTAGCGGGAGCTTACAATGAGCAGTACTTC.

The V and J genes are TRBV28 and TRBJ2-3; 9 bases are shared with TRBD2. The ends lost 2 bases at V and 5 bases at J; junction bases unmatched: 11. CDR3 size: 17 residues. Germline CDR1 MDHEN, CDR2 SYDVKM. CDR3 sequence reads: CASSLRASGALLDTQYF. The CDR3 DNA is TGTGCCAGCAGTTTAAGGGCTAGCGGGGCCCTCTTAGATACGCAGTATTTT.

The J gene is TRBJ1-2, the V gene TRBV7-9; D unresolved. Trimming took off 1 base at V and 7 bases at J, with 16 bases between the two ends. Germline CDR1 is SEHNR and CDR2 is FQNEAQ (reference sequence). CDR3 length: 15 amino acids. In nucleotides, the CDR3 is TGTGCCAGCAGCTTAGTTGTGGGGTTCCCTCCTGGCTACACCTTC. It yields the protein CASSLVVGFPPGYTF.

This chain uses TRBV11-2 with TRBJ2-7; 8 bases agree with TRBD2. J gave up 7 bases and V 4 bases, and 21 bases lay outside the gene matches. CDR1 SGHAT and CDR2 FQNNGV come from the germline V gene. The CDR3 is 18 amino acids. The CDR3 protein is CASSSLVAGPRTYNEQYF. CDR3 nucleotide sequence: TGTGCCAGCAGCTCCCTCGTAGCGGGGCCGAGGACCTACAATGAGCAGTACTTC.